A selection of T cell receptor beta chains follows, all from one sample in a study of regulatory T cells in long-lasting Graves disease. One entry per CDR3 protein, called by TCRdb with MiXCR from the multiplex PCR reads. The table has fewer than 500,000 distinct CDR3 sequences, under 20% seen once; the top ten hold 10% to 15%. The same data also went into a second study, on T cells in Graves' hyperthyroidism and ophthalmopathy.

Sample: peripheral blood mononuclear cells (PBMCs), taken at new diagnosis, from a patient treated with antithyroid drugs. The receptors come from a man aged 40-50 years with Graves disease. CDR3s include the opening cysteine and the closing phenylalanine or tryptophan. A D gene is named only where the DNA matches it firmly. Rows may omit the clone size; those that give it use once, few, many or a size class.

abundance: many; d_gene: -; j_gene: TRBJ2-1; v_gene: TRBV28; CDR3aa: CASSSLIRGGNEQFF; CDR3nt: TGTGCCAGCAGTTCCCTGATCAGGGGGGGGAATGAGCAGTTCTTC
abundance: many; d_gene: -; j_gene: TRBJ1-1; v_gene: TRBV27; CDR3aa: CASSLAPKGSEAFF; CDR3nt: TGTGCCAGCAGTTTAGCGCCGAAGGGGAGTGAAGCTTTCTTT
abundance: many; d_gene: -; j_gene: TRBJ2-5; v_gene: TRBV6-5; CDR3aa: CASSYTTGTGETQYF; CDR3nt: TGTGCCAGCAGTTACACAACCGGGACGGGTGAGACCCAGTACTTC
abundance: few; d_gene: -; j_gene: TRBJ2-1; v_gene: TRBV5-1; CDR3aa: CASSLIGGGIYNEQFF; CDR3nt: TGCGCCAGCAGCTTGATCGGTGGGGGGATCTACAATGAGCAGTTCTTC
abundance: -; d_gene: -; j_gene: TRBJ1-1; v_gene: TRBV2; CDR3aa: CASKEGNLNTEAFF; CDR3nt: TGTGCCAGTAAGGAGGGAAATTTGAACACTGAAGCTTTCTTT
abundance: many; d_gene: -; j_gene: TRBJ2-5; v_gene: TRBV5-1; CDR3aa: CASSLVQREETQYF; CDR3nt: TGCGCCAGCAGCTTGGTACAGAGGGAGGAGACCCAGTACTTC
abundance: few; d_gene: TRBD2; j_gene: TRBJ2-7; v_gene: TRBV9; CDR3aa: CASSATRTSGSYEQYF; CDR3nt: TGTGCCAGCAGCGCCACTAGGACTAGCGGGTCATACGAGCAGTACTTC
abundance: many; d_gene: -; j_gene: TRBJ2-2; v_gene: TRBV7-2; CDR3aa: CASSLKARTGELFF; CDR3nt: TGTGCCAGCAGCCTGAAAGCTCGCACCGGGGAGCTGTTTTTT
abundance: -; d_gene: TRBD1; j_gene: TRBJ2-1; v_gene: TRBV2; CDR3aa: CVSITGQVTYNEQFF; CDR3nt: TGTGTCAGCATTACGGGACAGGTAACCTACAATGAGCAGTTCTTC
abundance: many; d_gene: -; j_gene: TRBJ2-2; v_gene: TRBV30; CDR3aa: CAWSLELGGAVNTGELFF; CDR3nt: TGTGCCTGGAGCTTAGAATTAGGCGGGGCTGTGAACACCGGGGAGCTGTTTTTT
abundance: many; d_gene: -; j_gene: TRBJ1-5; v_gene: TRBV20-1; CDR3aa: CSAKQVGKNQPQHF; CDR3nt: TGCAGTGCTAAACAAGTGGGGAAAAATCAGCCCCAGCATTTT
abundance: -; d_gene: -; j_gene: TRBJ2-1; v_gene: TRBV27; CDR3aa: CASSLLGRTYNEQFF; CDR3nt: TGTGCCAGCAGTTTATTAGGGAGGACCTACAATGAGCAGTTCTTC